The 6 T cell receptor beta chains presented below share a single source sample, sequenced in a study of T cell responses to AZD1222 COVID-19 vaccine. This table comes from immunoSEQ multiplex PCR, and its TCRdb copy is limited to in-frame clones, with some not included. This table has approximately 110,000 clones, about 88% appearing once. The sequencing used peripheral blood, collected on day 0 of AZD1222 vaccination. These receptors all come from an adult in good health.

V usage is TRBV19 and J usage is TRBJ2-5, with D maybe TRBD1 (5 bases). There are 16 residues in the CDR3. Germline loops: CDR1 LNHDA, CDR2 SQIVND (reference sequence). V dropped 3 bases and J dropped 5 bases, with 19 bases sitting between them. CDR3 loop: CASSMVGGRVRETQYF. Here the CDR3 DNA reads TGTGCCAGTAGTATGGTTGGTGGCAGGGTGAGGGAGACCCAGTACTTC.

V and J are TRBV5-1 and TRBJ2-6, with TRBD1 matching over 8 bases. The CDR3 has 17 residues. Germline CDR1 SGHRS, CDR2 YFSETQ. V lost 3 bases to trimming and J lost 4 bases; unmatched junction nucleotides: 9. The CDR3 sequence: CASSSAGQGGGANVLTF. The CDR3 region has the DNA TGCGCCAGCAGCTCCGCCGGACAGGGAGGAGGGGCCAACGTCCTGACTTTC.

The V gene is TRBV6-5, the J gene TRBJ2-7, with a weak D call TRBD2 (5 bases). The germline V and J ends were trimmed by 7 bases and 4 bases, with 8 bases remaining between them. Germline V gene sequence: CDR1 MNHEY, CDR2 SVGAGI. The CDR3 covers 11 residues. The CDR3 DNA sequence: TGTGCCAGCAAGAGGGAGTACGAGCAGTACTTC. Its protein is CASKREYEQYF.

CDR3 residues: CASSPKGQGEAEAFF. In DNA, the CDR3 is TGTGCCAGCTCACCAAAGGGGCAGGGGGAGGCTGAAGCTTTCTTT. This chain connects TRBV18 to TRBJ1-1; 7 nucleotides agree with TRBD1. The V segment lost 2 bases and the J segment 6 bases; nucleotides outside the gene matches: 9. Germline CDR1 and CDR2: KGHSH and LQKENI. This CDR3 has 15 residues. The variable domain in full, completed from reference TRBV18 and TRBJ1-1, reads NAGVMQNPRHLVRRRGQEARLRCSPMKGHSHVYWYRQLPEEGLKFMVYLQKENIIDESGMPKERFSAEFPKEGPSILRIQQVVRGDSAAYFCASSPKGQGEAEAFFGQGTRLTVV.

With regard to this clone: Other nucleotide sequences in the sample specify the same CDR3. J is TRBJ1-4 and V is TRBV6-5; possible D gene TRBD1, 5 bases. Germline V CDR1 and CDR2: MNHEY, SVGAGI. Trimming removed 7 bases from V and 3 bases from J, with 9 bases in between. This CDR3 comprises 13 residues. This CDR3 reads CASTRGPNEKLFF. In nucleotides, the CDR3 is TGTGCCAGCACCCGGGGACCTAATGAAAAACTGTTTTTT.

This sequence joins TRBV19 and TRBJ2-1; weak D call: TRBD2 (6 bases). Germline CDR1 LNHDA, CDR2 SQIVND (reference sequence). This CDR3 comprises 14 residues. V was clipped by 10 bases and J by 0 bases, with 13 bases between them. CDR3 in DNA: TGTGCCACTCAGAGCGGGTACTCCTACAATGAGCAGTTCTTC. It yields the protein CATQSGYSYNEQFF.